This T cell receptor (beta chain) was identified in a study of blood T cell repertoires in COVID-19. This clone has just a few counts. Method: immunoSEQ multiplex PCR; TCRdb's copy keeps in-frame clones and lacks some. The sample yields 210,000 or so clones, around 85% seen once. V trimming: 5 bases; J trimming: 5 bases; junction bases outside the gene matches: 10. This CDR3 is built from 16 residues. Germline V gene data show CDR1 as LNHDA and CDR2 as SQIVND (reference sequence). The receptor was isolated from a man aged 50 to 60 with COVID-19, enrolled during active disease. Sequencing was done on a sample of peripheral blood. The chain combines TRBV19 with TRBJ1-2, with 11 bases lining up with TRBD1. CDR3 residues: CASSPRSGQGAYGYTF. CDR3 DNA sequence: TGTGCCAGTAGTCCCAGATCTGGACAGGGGGCGTATGGCTACACCTTC.